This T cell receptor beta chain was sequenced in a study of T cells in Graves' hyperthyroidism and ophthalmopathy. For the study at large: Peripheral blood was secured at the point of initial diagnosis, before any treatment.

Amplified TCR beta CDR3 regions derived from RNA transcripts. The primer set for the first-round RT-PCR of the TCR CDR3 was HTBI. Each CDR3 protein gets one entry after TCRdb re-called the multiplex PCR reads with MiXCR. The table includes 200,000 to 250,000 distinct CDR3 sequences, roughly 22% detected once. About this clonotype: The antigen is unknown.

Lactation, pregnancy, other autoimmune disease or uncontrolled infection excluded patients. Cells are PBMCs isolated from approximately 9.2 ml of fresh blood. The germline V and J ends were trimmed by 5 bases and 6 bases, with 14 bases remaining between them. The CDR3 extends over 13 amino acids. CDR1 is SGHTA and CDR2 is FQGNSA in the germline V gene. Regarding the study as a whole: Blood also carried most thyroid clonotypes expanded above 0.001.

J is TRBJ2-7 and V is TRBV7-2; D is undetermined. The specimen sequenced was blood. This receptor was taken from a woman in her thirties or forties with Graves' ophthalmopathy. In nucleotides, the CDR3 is TGTGCCAGCAGCCCAGGCCGGAGCCGCGAGCAGTACTTC. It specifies CASSPGRSREQYF.